Following are 11 T cell receptor beta chains from one sample sequenced in a study of blood T cell repertoires in COVID-19. Assay: immunoSEQ multiplex PCR; the TCRdb copy retains only in-frame clones and omits some. The data contain tens of thousands of clones, more than 70% of them singletons. Material: peripheral blood. These receptors originate from a man aged 50 to 59 with acute or convalescent COVID-19.

The chain couples TRBV18 to TRBJ1-1, with D tentatively TRBD1 (6 bases). CDR1 and CDR2 (germline): KGHSH, LQKENI. V was trimmed by 6 bases and J by 4 bases, leaving 15 bases between them. The CDR3 loop spans 14 amino acids. CDR3 in DNA: TGTGCCAGCTCCCCTAAGGGGGAACGCACTGAAGCTTTCTTT. This gives the protein CASSPKGERTEAFF.

V gene TRBV11-3 combines with J gene TRBJ2-4; maybe TRBD2 (5 bases). Trimming shortened V by 3 bases and J by 9 bases, and 6 bases separated the two germline ends. Germline V CDR1 and CDR2: SGHNT, YENEEA. The CDR3 has 11 residues. The CDR3 nucleotides read TGTGCCAGCAGCTTTCGGGGCATTCAGTACTTC. Amino acids: CASSFRGIQYF. The variable domain in full, completed from reference TRBV11-3 and TRBJ2-4, reads EAGVVQSPRYKIIEKKQPVAFWCNPISGHNTLYWYLQNLGQGPELLIRYENEEAVDDSQLPKDRFSAERLKGVDSTLKIQPAELGDSAVYLCASSFRGIQYFGAGTRLSVL.

To note about this clone: Other nucleotide sequences in the sample specify the same CDR3. This chain links TRBV12-3 or TRBV12-4 with TRBJ2-5; 8 nucleotides line up with TRBD2. J lost 4 bases, V lost 6 bases, and 4 bases had no gene match. The CDR3 loop spans 13 amino acids. The CDR3 bases are TGTGCCAGCAGCCCGGCGGGGGGAGAGACCCAGTACTTC. Translation gives CASSPAGGETQYF.

The rearrangement uses TRBV11-1 and TRBJ1-1; a weak D match, TRBD1 (5 bases). The CDR3 extends over 15 amino acids. The germline CDR1 and CDR2 sequences are SGHAT and FQDESV (reference sequence). V was cut by 5 bases and J by 0 bases, with 13 bases left in between. CDR3 sequence reads: CASSHFGGVNTEAFF. The DNA of the CDR3 is TGTGCCAGCAGCCATTTTGGGGGGGTGAACACTGAAGCTTTCTTT.

This sequence joins TRBV19 and TRBJ1-1; 11 bases agree with TRBD1. The CDR3 has 15 amino acids. Losses at the gene ends were 8 bases for V and 2 bases for J; bases not matched to a gene: 7. Germline assignment: CDR1 LNHDA and CDR2 SQIVND (reference sequence). The CDR3 sequence: CASFPGQGANTEAFF. In nucleotides, the CDR3 is TGTGCCAGTTTCCCTGGACAGGGGGCTAACACTGAAGCTTTCTTT.

V usage is TRBV27 and J usage is TRBJ2-1; tentatively, D is TRBD2 (7 bases). The CDR3 runs to 14 residues. Per the germline V gene, CDR1 is MNHEY and CDR2 is SMNVEV (reference sequence). The V and J ends lost 3 bases and 4 bases respectively, with 10 bases between them. The CDR3 DNA is TGTGCCAGCAGTTTGGGAGGGGGGTACAATGAGCAGTTCTTC. It encodes CASSLGGGYNEQFF.

This chain uses TRBV10-3 with TRBJ2-5; tentative D call: TRBD2 (5 bases). Trimming took 0 bases from V and 4 from J, leaving 9 bases between them. The CDR3 sequence is 14 residues long. Germline V gives CDR1 ENHRY, CDR2 SYGVKD. The CDR3 reads CAISESTGSETQYF. CDR3 DNA sequence: TGTGCCATCAGTGAGTCCACGGGATCAGAGACCCAGTACTTC.

A few counts support this clone. The chain is built from TRBV5-6 and TRBJ1-2; D is possibly TRBD1 (5 bases). The V gene lost 1 base and the J gene lost 5 bases, with 12 bases spanning the gap. The germline CDR1 and CDR2 sequences are SGHDT and YYEEEE. CDR3 length: 14 residues. CDR3 nucleotide sequence: TGTGCCAGCAGCTTGAACAGGCTTCGGTATGGCTACACCTTC. It codes for CASSLNRLRYGYTF.

The chain combines TRBV3-1 (or the pseudogene TRBV3-2) with TRBJ1-1, with D possibly being TRBD1 (5 bases). Trimming stripped 5 bases from V and 0 bases from J, with 16 bases between. Germline-derived CDR1 and CDR2 are LGHDT and YNNKEL (reference sequence). The CDR3 sequence is 16 residues long. CDR3 amino acids: CASSGQGQPMNTEAFF. In nucleotides, the CDR3 is TGTGCCAGCAGCGGGCAGGGTCAGCCCATGAACACTGAAGCTTTCTTT.

The rearrangement joins TRBV6-6 to TRBJ1-2, with D hard to call. Trimming removed 10 bases at V and 13 bases at J, with 28 bases between. The germline gives CDR1 MNHNY, CDR2 SVGAGI (reference sequence). The CDR3 sequence is 14 residues long. Written as DNA, the CDR3 is TGTGCCACCTTCCCGACTCTTCAGTTGTTGAAAGGCACCTTC. Amino acid sequence: CATFPTLQLLKGTF.

In this sample, this clone turned up a few times. The gene calls are TRBV2 and TRBJ2-7; D is ambiguous. CDR3 size: 12 residues. Germline values: CDR1 SNHLY, CDR2 FYNNEI. V was pared by 10 bases and J by 3 bases, with 13 bases between. The CDR3 loop reads CATAEPNYEQYF. The CDR3 region has the DNA TGTGCCACCGCGGAGCCCAACTACGAGCAGTACTTC.